The following is a TCR beta chain sequence with its context. Its antigen remains unknown. The data were taken from a study of brain T cells in children with intractable seizures. The assay was immunoSEQ multiplex PCR, and TCRdb's table has in-frame clones only and misses some. The sample lists some 64,000 clones, 95% to 96% occurring once. Study-wide results and caveats: Viral specificity was inferred only from CDR3 similarity; HCMV serostatus was unknown.

This clonotype originated in a boy under two years old with focal cortical dysplasia and intractable seizures. The specimen was peripheral blood, collected at surgery.

Here the CDR3 reads CASSQGGRGNSNQPQHF. As DNA, the CDR3 is TGTGCCAGCAGCCAAGGAGGCAGGGGAAATAGCAATCAGCCCCAGCATTTT. The chain is built from TRBV25-1 and TRBJ1-5; D may be TRBD1 (6 bases). CDR1 and CDR2 from the germline V gene are MGHDK and SYGVNS. The CDR3 has 17 amino acids. The V end was cut by 6 bases, the J end by 0 bases, with 18 bases between.